This T cell receptor beta chain was sequenced in a study of Graves' ophthalmopathy and Graves' hyperthyroidism. Germline CDR1 is SGHDT and CDR2 is YYEEEE. This CDR3 region has 16 residues. Losses at the gene ends were 4 bases for V and 6 bases for J; bases not matched to a gene: 15. The diagnosis combined clinical symptoms, thyroxine, TRAb, thyroid ultrasound and orbital computed tomography scans. The sample holds many counts of this clonotype. Amplifying from RNA transcripts, the study obtained TCR beta CDR3 regions. RT-PCR was first run with HTBI primers, then multiplex PCR in a second round. TCRdb analysed the multiplex PCR reads with MiXCR anew, one entry per CDR3 protein. The sample shows a few hundred thousand distinct CDR3 sequences, roughly 14% of them seen only once.

The sample taken for sequencing was peripheral blood. This clonotype originated in a woman aged 18-29 years with stable Graves' hyperthyroidism. V and J are TRBV5-6 and TRBJ2-5; TRBD2 agrees at 7 bases. CDR3 DNA: TGTGCCAGCAGCGGGGGGGGTCTAGCGGTAGGGCAGACCCAGTACTTC. Translating it yields CASSGGGLAVGQTQYF.